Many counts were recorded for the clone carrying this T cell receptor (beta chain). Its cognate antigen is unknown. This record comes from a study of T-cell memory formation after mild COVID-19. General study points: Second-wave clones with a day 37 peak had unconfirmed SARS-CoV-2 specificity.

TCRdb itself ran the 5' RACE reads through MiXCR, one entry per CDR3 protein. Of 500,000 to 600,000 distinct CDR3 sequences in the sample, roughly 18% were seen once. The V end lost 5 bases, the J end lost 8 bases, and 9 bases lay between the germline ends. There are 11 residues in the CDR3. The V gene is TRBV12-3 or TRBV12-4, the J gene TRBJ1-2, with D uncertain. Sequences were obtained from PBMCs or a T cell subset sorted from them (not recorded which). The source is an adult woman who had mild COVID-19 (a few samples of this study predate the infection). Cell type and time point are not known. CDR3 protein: CASSPLGGYTF. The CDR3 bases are TGTGCCAGCAGTCCCCTAGGGGGCTACACCTTC.